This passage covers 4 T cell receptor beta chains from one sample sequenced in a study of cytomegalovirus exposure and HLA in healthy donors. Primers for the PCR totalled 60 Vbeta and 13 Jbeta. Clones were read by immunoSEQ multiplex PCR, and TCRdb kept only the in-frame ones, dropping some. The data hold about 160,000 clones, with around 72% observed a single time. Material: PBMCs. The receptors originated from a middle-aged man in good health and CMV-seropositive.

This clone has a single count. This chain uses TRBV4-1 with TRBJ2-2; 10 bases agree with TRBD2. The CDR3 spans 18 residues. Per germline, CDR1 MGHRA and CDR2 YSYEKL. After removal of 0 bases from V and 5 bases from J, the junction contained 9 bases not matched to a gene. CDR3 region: CASSQDPASGGGTGELFF. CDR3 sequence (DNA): TGCGCCAGCAGCCAAGATCCGGCCAGCGGGGGGGGGACCGGGGAGCTGTTTTTT.

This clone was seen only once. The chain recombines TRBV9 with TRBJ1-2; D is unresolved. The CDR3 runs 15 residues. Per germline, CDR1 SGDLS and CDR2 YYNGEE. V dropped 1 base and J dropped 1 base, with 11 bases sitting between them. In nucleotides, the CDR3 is TGTGCCAGCAGCGTATCCGGGTCGGTTAACTATGGCTACACCTTC. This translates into CASSVSGSVNYGYTF.

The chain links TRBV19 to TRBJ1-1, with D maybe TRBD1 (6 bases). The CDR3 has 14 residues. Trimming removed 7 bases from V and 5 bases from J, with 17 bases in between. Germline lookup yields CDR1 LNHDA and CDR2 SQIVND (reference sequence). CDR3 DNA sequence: TGTGCCAGTACCCTCCTTCAGGGGAAGACTGAAGCTTTCTTT. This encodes CASTLLQGKTEAFF.

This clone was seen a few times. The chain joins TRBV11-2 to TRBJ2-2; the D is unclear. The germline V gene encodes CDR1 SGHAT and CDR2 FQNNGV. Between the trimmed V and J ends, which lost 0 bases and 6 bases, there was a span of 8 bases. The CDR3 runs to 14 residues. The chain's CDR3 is CASSLDGPAGELFF. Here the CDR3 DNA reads TGTGCCAGCAGCTTAGATGGGCCCGCCGGGGAGCTGTTTTTT.